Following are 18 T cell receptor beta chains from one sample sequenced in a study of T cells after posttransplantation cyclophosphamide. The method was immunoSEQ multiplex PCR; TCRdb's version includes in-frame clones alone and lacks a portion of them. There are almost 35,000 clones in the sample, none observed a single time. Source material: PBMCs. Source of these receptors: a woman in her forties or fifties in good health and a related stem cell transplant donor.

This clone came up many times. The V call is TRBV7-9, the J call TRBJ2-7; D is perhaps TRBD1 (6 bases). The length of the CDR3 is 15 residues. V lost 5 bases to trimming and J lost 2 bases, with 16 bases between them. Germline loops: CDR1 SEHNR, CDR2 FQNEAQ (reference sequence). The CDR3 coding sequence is TGTGCCAGCAGCCCGGTCCCCGGACAGCCCTACGAGCAGTACTTC. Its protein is CASSPVPGQPYEQYF.

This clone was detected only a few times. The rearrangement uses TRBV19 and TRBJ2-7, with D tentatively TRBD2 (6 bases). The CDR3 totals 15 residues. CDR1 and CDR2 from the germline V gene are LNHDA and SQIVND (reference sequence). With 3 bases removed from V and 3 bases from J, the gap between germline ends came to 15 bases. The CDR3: CASSMGGAGFYEQYF. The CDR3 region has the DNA TGTGCCAGTAGTATGGGAGGAGCAGGGTTCTACGAGCAGTACTTC.

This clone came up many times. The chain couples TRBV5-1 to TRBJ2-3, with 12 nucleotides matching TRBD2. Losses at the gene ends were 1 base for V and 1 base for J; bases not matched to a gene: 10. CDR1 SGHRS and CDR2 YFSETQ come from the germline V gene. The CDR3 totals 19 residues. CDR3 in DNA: TGCGCCAGCAGCTTGCAACCCCTAGCGGGAGGGGTGGGCACAGATACGCAGTATTTT. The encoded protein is CASSLQPLAGGVGTDTQYF.

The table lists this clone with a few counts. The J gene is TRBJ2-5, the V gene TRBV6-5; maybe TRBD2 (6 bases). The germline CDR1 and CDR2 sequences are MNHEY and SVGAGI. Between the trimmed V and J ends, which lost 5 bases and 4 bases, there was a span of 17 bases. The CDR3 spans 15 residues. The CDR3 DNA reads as TGTGCCAGCAGTCCCGGGGCAGGGCGGGGAGAGACCCAGTACTTC. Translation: CASSPGAGRGETQYF.

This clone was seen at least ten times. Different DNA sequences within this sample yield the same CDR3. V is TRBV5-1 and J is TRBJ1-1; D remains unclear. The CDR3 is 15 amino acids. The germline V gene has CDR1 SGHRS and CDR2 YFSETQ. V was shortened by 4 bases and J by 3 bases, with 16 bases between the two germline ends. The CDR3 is CASSPTVYRDTEAFF. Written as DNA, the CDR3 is TGCGCCAGCAGCCCAACAGTTTATCGAGACACTGAAGCTTTCTTT.

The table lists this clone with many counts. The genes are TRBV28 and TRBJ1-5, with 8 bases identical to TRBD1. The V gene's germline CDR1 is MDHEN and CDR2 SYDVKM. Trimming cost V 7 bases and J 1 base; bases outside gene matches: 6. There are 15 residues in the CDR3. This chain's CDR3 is CASITGDRSNQPQHF. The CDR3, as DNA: TGTGCCAGCATTACGGGGGACAGGAGCAATCAGCCCCAGCATTTT.

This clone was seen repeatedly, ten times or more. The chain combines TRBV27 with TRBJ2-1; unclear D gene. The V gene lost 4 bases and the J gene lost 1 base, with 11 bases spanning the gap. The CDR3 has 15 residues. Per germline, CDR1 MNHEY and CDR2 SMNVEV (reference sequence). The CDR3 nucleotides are TGTGCCAGCAGTTATAGGGTTACGTCCTACAATGAGCAGTTCTTC. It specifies CASSYRVTSYNEQFF.

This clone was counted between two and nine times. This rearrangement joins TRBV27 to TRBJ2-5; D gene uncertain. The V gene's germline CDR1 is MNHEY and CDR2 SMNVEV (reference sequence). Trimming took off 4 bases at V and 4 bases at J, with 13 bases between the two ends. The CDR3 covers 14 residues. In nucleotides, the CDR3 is TGTGCCAGCAGTTCCAGTAACTCAGGAGAGACCCAGTACTTC. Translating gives CASSSSNSGETQYF.

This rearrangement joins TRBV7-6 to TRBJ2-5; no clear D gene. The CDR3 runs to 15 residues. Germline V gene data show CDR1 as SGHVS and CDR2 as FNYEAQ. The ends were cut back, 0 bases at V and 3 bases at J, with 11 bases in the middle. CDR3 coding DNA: TGTGCCAGCAGCTTAGCGCGTAGCAGAGAAGAGACCCAGTACTTC. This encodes CASSLARSREETQYF. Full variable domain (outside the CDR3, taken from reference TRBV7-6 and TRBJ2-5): GAGVSQSPRYKVTKRGQDVALRCDPISGHVSLYWYRQALGQGPEFLTYFNYEAQQDKSGLPNDRFSAERPEGSISTLTIQRTEQRDSAMYRCASSLARSREETQYFGPGTRLLVL.

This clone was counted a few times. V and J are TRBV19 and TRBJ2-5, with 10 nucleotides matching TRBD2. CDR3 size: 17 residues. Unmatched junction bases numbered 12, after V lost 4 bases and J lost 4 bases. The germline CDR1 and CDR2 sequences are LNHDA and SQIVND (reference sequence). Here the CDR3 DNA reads TGTGCCAGTAGTAAATTATTTCTTCTAGCGGGAGCAGAGACCCAGTACTTC. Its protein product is CASSKLFLLAGAETQYF.

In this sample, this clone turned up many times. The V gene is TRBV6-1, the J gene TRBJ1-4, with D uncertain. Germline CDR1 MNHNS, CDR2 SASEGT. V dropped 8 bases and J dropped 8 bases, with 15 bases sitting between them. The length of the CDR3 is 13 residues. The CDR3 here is CASCVPAGEKLFF. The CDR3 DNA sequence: TGTGCCAGCTGTGTTCCTGCGGGGGAAAAACTGTTTTTT.

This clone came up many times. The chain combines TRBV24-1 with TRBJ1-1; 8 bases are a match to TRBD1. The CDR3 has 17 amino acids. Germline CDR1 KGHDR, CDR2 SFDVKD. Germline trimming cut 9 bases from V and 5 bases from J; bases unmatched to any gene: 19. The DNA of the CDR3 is TGTGCCACCCGTTTGGGGGGCGTCAGGGGGCGTCGAACTGAAGCTTTCTTT. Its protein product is CATRLGGVRGRRTEAFF.

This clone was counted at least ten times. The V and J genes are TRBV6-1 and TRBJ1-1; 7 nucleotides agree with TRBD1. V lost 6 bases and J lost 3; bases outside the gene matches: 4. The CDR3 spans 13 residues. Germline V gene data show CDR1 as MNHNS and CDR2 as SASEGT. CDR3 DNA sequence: TGTGCCAGCAGCCCGGGACAGTACACTGAAGCTTTCTTT. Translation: CASSPGQYTEAFF.

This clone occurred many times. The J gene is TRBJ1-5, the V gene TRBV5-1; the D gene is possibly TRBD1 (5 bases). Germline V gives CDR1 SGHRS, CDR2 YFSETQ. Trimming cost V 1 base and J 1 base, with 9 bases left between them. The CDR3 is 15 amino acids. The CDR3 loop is CASSLYGGSNQPQHF. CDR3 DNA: TGCGCCAGCAGCTTGTACGGGGGGAGCAATCAGCCCCAGCATTTT.

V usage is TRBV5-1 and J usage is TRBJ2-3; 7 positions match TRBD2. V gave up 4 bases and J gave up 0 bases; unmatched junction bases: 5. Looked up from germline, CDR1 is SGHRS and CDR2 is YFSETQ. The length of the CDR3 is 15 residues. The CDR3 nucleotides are TGCGCCAGCAGCCAACTAGCGTATAGCACAGATACGCAGTATTTT. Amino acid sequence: CASSQLAYSTDTQYF.

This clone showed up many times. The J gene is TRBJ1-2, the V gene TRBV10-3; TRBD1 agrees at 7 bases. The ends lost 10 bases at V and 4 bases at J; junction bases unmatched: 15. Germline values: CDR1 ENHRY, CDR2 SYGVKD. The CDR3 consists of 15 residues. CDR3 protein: CASINPGTEPYGYTF. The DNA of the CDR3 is TGTGCCAGTATCAATCCCGGGACAGAACCCTATGGCTACACCTTC.

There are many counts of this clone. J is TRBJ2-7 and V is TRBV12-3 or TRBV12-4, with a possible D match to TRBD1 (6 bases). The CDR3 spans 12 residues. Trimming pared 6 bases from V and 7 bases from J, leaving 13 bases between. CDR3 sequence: CASRAPQGEQYF. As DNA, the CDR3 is TGTGCCAGCAGGGCCCCCCAGGGGGAGCAGTACTTC.

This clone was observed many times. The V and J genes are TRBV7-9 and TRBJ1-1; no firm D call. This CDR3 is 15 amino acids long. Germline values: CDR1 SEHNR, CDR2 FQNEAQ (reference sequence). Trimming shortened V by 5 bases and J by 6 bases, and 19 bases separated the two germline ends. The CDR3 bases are TGTGCCAGCAGCCGCCGCGGGTTTAGCTCCTCTGAAGCTTTCTTT. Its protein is CASSRRGFSSSEAFF.